This T cell receptor (beta chain) was obtained from a study of blood T cell repertoires in COVID-19. The CDR3 extends over 16 amino acids. Here immunoSEQ multiplex PCR was the method, and the copy in TCRdb shows in-frame clones only, minus some. The profile shows 65,000 to 90,000 clones, about 83% of them singletons. This clone was counted a single time. The receptor's source is a woman of 80 years or more with acute or convalescent COVID-19. The V gene is TRBV21-1, the J gene TRBJ2-5; the D segment call TRBD1 is taken from the table without a DNA check. TRBV21-1 is tagged as a pseudogene. The specimen sequenced was peripheral blood. The CDR3 nucleotides read TGTGCCAGCAGCAAAGTAGGGGCAGTCCGGCAAGAGACCCAGTACTTC. Its protein is CASSKVGAVRQETQYF.